Sequencing of this TCR beta chain was carried out in a study of neoadjuvant anti-PD-1 for oral cavity cancer. Produced via immunoSEQ multiplex PCR; TCRdb's table is partial and in-frame only. Of over 14,000 clones in the sample, roughly 71% are singletons; the top ten hold approximately 2.9%. Cohort: HPV-negative, locally advanced oral cavity squamous cell carcinoma patients. With 0 bases removed from V and 6 bases from J, the gap between germline ends came to 15 bases. Germline V lookup: CDR1 MGHRA, CDR2 YSYEKL. There are 16 residues in the CDR3. The J gene is TRBJ2-1, the V gene TRBV4-1; D is possibly TRBD2 (7 bases). The sequence came from a person aged 40 to 85 with oral cavity squamous cell carcinoma. The material sequenced was PBMCs, taken before nivolumab (anti-PD-1) treatment. CDR3 coding DNA: TGCGCCAGCAGCCAAGATAAGGGGGGGGCGCTCAATGAGCAGTTCTTC. Its protein product is CASSQDKGGALNEQFF.